The clone carrying this TCR beta chain was seen once. The antigen is unknown. Original processing methods: ImmunoSEQ supplied junction-only sequences lacking quality scores, so filtering was different. Here immunoSEQ multiplex PCR was the method, and the copy in TCRdb shows in-frame clones only, minus some. D and trimming were read from the DNA, whereas the V and J calls and clone size are those reported in that table. The table has fewer than 700,000 clones, roughly 96% seen once. Naive-designated CD8 cells lacked CD45RO, were positively enriched for CCR7, and omitted terminally differentiated effector memory CD45RA+ cells. The data belong to a study of shared clonotypes between healthy human individuals. On the study more broadly: Used for every donor were three CD4 naive, three CD4 memory, two CD8 naive and one CD8 memory plate.

Germline V gives CDR1 SGDLS, CDR2 YYNGEE. CDR3 size: 17 residues. Trimming removed 2 bases from V and 0 bases from J, with 17 bases in between. Study results and limitations: What naive subsets generally showed was a larger estimated richness than memory subsets showed. The study found roughly 5% of naive CD4 clonotypes shared across four donors.

The chain combines TRBV9 with TRBJ1-1; the D gene is possibly TRBD1 (6 bases). Sequencing input: naive CD8+ T cells sorted from blood. This receptor was identified in a woman aged 30 to 39 in good health. The CDR3 loop reads CASSVSGAPILNTEAFF. Written as DNA, the CDR3 is TGTGCCAGCAGCGTTTCAGGGGCCCCTATATTGAACACTGAAGCTTTCTTT. Drawing the rest from reference TRBV9 and TRBJ1-1, the complete variable domain is DSGVTQTPKHLITATGQRVTLRCSPRSGDLSVYWYQQSLDQGLQFLIQYYNGEERAKGNILERFSAQQFPDLHSELNLSSLELGDSALYFCASSVSGAPILNTEAFFGQGTRLTVV.